These 6 T cell receptor beta chains were all obtained from the same sample, sequenced in a study of blood T cell repertoires in COVID-19. Some clones are missing from TCRdb's copy, which holds only in-frame ones; the method was immunoSEQ multiplex PCR. The table lists about 170,000 clones, more than 75% of them singletons, with more than 2% in the top ten. Sequencing was performed on peripheral blood. The receptors here all came from a man between 45 and 60 years old who had recovered from COVID-19.

V and J are TRBV21-1 and TRBJ2-7; TRBD1, the D gene given by the table, was not confirmed from the DNA. TRBV21-1 is annotated as a pseudogene. This CDR3 comprises 19 residues. The CDR3 coding sequence is TGTGCCAGCAGCAAAATCGACTCCTGGTGGGACAGGGGCTCCTACGAGCAGTACTTC. It codes for CASSKIDSWWDRGSYEQYF.

Only one count was recorded for this clone. The chain has TRBV5-1 and TRBJ1-3; a possible D gene is TRBD1 (6 bases). V lost 4 bases to trimming and J lost 0 bases, with 14 bases between them. The CDR3 extends over 16 amino acids. Germline CDR1 reads SGHRS; CDR2 reads YFSETQ. CDR3 sequence reads: CASSIGQLNSGNTIYF. The CDR3 nucleotides read TGCGCCAGCAGCATCGGACAGTTAAACTCTGGAAACACCATATATTTT.

In DNA, the CDR3 is TGTGCCAGCAGCTTTCCGGGACAGGTTAATGAGCAGTTCTTC. Protein sequence: CASSFPGQVNEQFF. The chain couples TRBV7-8 to TRBJ2-1; 8 bases match TRBD1. The CDR3 extends over 14 amino acids. Trimming cost V 3 bases and J 7 bases; bases outside gene matches: 5. CDR1 is SGHVS and CDR2 is FQNEAQ in the germline V gene.

The gene calls are TRBV6-5 and TRBJ2-7, with 10 bases matching TRBD1. The CDR3 totals 14 residues. Trimming cost V 4 bases and J 3 bases; bases outside gene matches: 3. Germline loops: CDR1 MNHEY, CDR2 SVGAGI. The CDR3 nucleotides read TGTGCCAGCAGTTGGGACAGGGGACGCTACGAGCAGTACTTC. This translates into CASSWDRGRYEQYF.

J is TRBJ2-5 and V is TRBV6-5; 9 bases line up with TRBD2. Germline trimming cut 4 bases from V and 5 bases from J; bases unmatched to any gene: 5. The CDR3 length is 14 residues. Germline-derived CDR1 and CDR2 are MNHEY and SVGAGI. The CDR3 DNA follows: TGTGCCAGCAGTTTCACTAGCGGGTTTGAGACCCAGTACTTC. Residues: CASSFTSGFETQYF.

V usage is TRBV6-5 and J usage is TRBJ2-3; 9 positions match TRBD1. The CDR3 runs to 15 residues. Germline CDR1 reads MNHEY; CDR2 reads SVGAGI. The V gene end was trimmed by 6 bases and the J gene end by 2 bases; junction bases not matched to a gene: 6. The CDR3 loop is CASRPGQGPTDTQYF. The CDR3 DNA is TGTGCCAGCAGACCGGGACAGGGCCCCACAGATACGCAGTATTTT.